A single T cell receptor beta chain is shown here with its context. This clonotype was counted many times. What this receptor recognizes is not known. No base quality information exists; no much larger clone differs at one position. This specimen belongs to a study of early T cells in non-severe SARS-CoV-2 infection (dated by TCRdb to 2020 to 2023). Context from the whole study: Because TCR sequencing relied on bulk RNA taken from unsorted whole blood, pairing of alpha and beta chains was not possible. Here is what the overall study found, with its caveats: VDJdb matching was skewed toward anti-spike CD8 responses and likely underestimated virus-specific expansions by missing private and CD4 specificities.

To prepare the library, 5' RACE was applied. Sequencing used a NextSeq 500. To correct for sequencing error and PCR bias, the TCR library protocol tagged individual cDNA molecules with unique molecular identifiers. Both TCR alpha and beta chains were sequenced, and tight co-correlation was observed between alpha and beta sequence abundances in each sample. The authors processed their data as follows. V gene, J gene and CDR3 annotation of TCR sequences was performed with Decombinator V4. Expanded TCRs were defined as changing significantly between any two time points under a Poisson model with p below 0.0001. Abundances of TCRs were expressed as counts per million after normalisation to the total number of TCRs sequenced in each sample. MAIT TCRs were defined by TRAV1-2 paired with TRAJ12, TRAJ20 or TRAJ33, and iNKT TCRs by TRAV10 paired with TRAJ18. VDJdb, accessed on 1 November 2021, was searched for TCRs annotated for CMV, EBV and SARS-CoV-2, and TCRs annotated for more than one antigen were excluded. TCRdb handled the public reads itself, with Q25 trimming in fastp and clone calling in MiXCR, and kept productive beta chains. Merged by CDR3 protein, the rows form single entries marked with the most common genes and DNA. V and J calls and clone size were set by TCRdb, not the authors. The sample table holds approximately 45,000 distinct CDR3 sequences, of which around 5.7% were seen once. In total, the top ten clones hold around an eighth of the sample.

A case-control design nested within a healthcare worker cohort in London, UK, was used, with weekly nasopharyngeal swab PCR tests and blood sampling performed. Healthcare workers were recruited between 23 and 31 March 2020, during the week of the UK lockdown, and were followed weekly for up to about 16 weeks. The CDR3 runs 11 amino acids, cysteine and phenylalanine included. CDR3 DNA only is kept here, 33 bases in frame from base 1. The germline V gene specifies SGHRS as CDR1 and YFSETQ as CDR2. V gives up 0 bases and J gives up 3 bases, and the segment between their germline ends measures 1 base. This receptor was obtained from an adult who was a healthcare worker with PCR-confirmed SARS-CoV-2 infection or an uninfected control (not recorded which). Sequencing input: whole blood. This chain joins TRBV5-1 to TRBJ2-7, with the D gene uncertain. CDR3 protein: CASSLDYEQYF. The sequence in DNA is TGCGCCAGCAGCTTGGACTACGAGCAGTACTTC.